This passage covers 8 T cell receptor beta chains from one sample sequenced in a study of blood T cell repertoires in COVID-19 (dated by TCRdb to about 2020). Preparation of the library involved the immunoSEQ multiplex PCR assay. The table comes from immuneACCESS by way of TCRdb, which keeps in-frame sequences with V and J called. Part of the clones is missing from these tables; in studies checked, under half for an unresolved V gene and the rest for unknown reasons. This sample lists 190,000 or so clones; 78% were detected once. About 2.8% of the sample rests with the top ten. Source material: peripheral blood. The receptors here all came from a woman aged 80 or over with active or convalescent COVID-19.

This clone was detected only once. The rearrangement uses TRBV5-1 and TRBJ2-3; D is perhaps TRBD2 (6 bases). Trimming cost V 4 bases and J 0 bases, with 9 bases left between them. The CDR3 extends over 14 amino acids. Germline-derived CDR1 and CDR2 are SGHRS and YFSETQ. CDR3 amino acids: CASSNGGSTDTQYF. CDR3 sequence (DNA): TGCGCCAGCAGCAACGGGGGTAGCACAGATACGCAGTATTTT.

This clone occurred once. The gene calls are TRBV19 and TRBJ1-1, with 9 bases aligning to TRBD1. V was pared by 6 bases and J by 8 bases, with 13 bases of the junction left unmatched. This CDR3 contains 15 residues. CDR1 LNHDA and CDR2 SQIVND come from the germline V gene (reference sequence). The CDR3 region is CASRTTGGGGIEAFF. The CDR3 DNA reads TGTGCCAGTAGGACTACAGGGGGCGGGGGAATAGAAGCTTTCTTT. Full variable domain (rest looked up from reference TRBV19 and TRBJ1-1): DGGITQSPKYLFRKEGQNVTLSCEQNLNHDAMYWYRQDPGQGLRLIYYSQIVNDFQKGDIAEGYSVSREKKESFPLTVTSAQKNPTAFYLCASRTTGGGGIEAFFGQGTRLTVV.

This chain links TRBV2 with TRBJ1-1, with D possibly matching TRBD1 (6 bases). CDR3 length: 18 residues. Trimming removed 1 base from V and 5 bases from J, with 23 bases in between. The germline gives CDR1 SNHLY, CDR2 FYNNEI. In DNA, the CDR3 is TGTGCCAGCAGTGAAGTGGCTCAGGGGTTGGGGCGCAAGACTGAAGCTTTCTTT. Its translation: CASSEVAQGLGRKTEAFF.

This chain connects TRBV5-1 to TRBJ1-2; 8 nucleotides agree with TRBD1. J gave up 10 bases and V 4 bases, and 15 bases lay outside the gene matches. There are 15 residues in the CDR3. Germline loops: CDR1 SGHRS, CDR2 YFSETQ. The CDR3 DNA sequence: TGCGCCAGCAGCGAGGAAGGACAGGGAATGAGTGACTACACCTTC. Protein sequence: CASSEEGQGMSDYTF.

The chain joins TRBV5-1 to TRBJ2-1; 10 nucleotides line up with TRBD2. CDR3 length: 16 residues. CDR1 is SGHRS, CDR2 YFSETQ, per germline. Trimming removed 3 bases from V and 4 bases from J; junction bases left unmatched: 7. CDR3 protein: CASSSRGLAVYNEQFF. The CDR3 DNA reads TGCGCCAGCAGCTCTCGCGGACTAGCGGTTTACAATGAGCAGTTCTTC. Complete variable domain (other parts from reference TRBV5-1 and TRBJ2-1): KAGVTQTPRYLIKTRGQQVTLSCSPISGHRSVSWYQQTPGQGLQFLFEYFSETQRNKGNFPGRFSGRQFSNSRSEMNVSTLELGDSALYLCASSSRGLAVYNEQFFGPGTRLTVL.

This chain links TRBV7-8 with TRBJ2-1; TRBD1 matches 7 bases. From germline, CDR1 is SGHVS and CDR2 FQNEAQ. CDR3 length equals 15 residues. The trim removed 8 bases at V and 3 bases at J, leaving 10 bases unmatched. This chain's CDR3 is CASSANRDSYNEQFF. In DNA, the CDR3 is TGTGCCAGCTCCGCTAACCGGGACAGCTACAATGAGCAGTTCTTC. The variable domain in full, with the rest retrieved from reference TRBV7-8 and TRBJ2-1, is GAGVSQSPRYKVAKRGQDVALRCDPISGHVSLFWYQQALGQGPEFLTYFQNEAQLDKSGLPSDRFFAERPEGSVSTLKIQRTQQEDSAVYLCASSANRDSYNEQFFGPGTRLTVL.

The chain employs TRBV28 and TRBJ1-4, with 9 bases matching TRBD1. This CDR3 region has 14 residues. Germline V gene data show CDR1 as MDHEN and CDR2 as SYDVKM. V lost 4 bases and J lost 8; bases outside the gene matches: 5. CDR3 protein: CASSSGQGGEKLFF. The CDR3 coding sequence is TGTGCCAGCAGTTCGGGACAGGGCGGGGAAAAACTGTTTTTT.

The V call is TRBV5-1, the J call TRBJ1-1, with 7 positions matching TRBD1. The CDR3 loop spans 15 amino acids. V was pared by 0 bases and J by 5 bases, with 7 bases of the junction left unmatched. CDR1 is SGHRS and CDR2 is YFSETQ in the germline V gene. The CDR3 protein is CASSLGRQGNTEAFF. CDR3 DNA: TGCGCCAGCAGCTTGGGAAGACAGGGCAATACTGAAGCTTTCTTT.